Shown below are 9 T cell receptor beta chains from a single sample sequenced in a study. The TRBV12-4/TRBJ1-2 clonotypes were amplified using barcode primers with ligated adaptors. TCRdb used MiXCR to reprocess the multiplex PCR reads, holding one entry per CDR3 protein. This sample has 630 or so distinct CDR3 sequences, with roughly 30% found just once. Cells sorted as Tregs were CD4+, CD25+ and CD127-/low. The material sequenced was tumor-infiltrating Tregs sorted from the breast tumor. The receptors derive from a female donor with breast cancer.

This clonotype was seen a handful of times. V and J are TRBV12-3 or TRBV12-4 and TRBJ1-2, with D perhaps TRBD1 (5 bases). The CDR3 spans 13 residues. V gave up 6 bases and J gave up 1 base, with 9 bases separating them. CDR3 protein: CASSYRRNYGYTF. DNA for the CDR3: TGTGCCAGCAGCTACAGGCGTAACTATGGCTACACCTTC.

This clonotype was picked up many times. The CDR3 coding sequence is TGTGCCACCGCAACAGGGGACGGCTATGGCTACACCTTC. This codes for CATATGDGYGYTF. V usage is TRBV12-3 or TRBV12-4 and J usage is TRBJ1-2, with TRBD1 matching over 7 bases. The CDR3 is 13 amino acids. The ends lost 10 bases at V and 4 bases at J; junction bases unmatched: 9.

The chain employs TRBV12-3 or TRBV12-4 and TRBJ1-2, with 9 bases aligning to TRBD1. With 4 bases clipped from V and 6 bases from J, the junction kept 6 bases outside the gene matches. The CDR3 has 14 residues. Here the CDR3 DNA reads TGTGCCAGCAGTTCCCGGACAGGGGAGGATGGCTACACCTTC. Translating gives CASSSRTGEDGYTF.

By proportion, this clonotype is large. CDR3 sequence reads: CASSGAGGMYGYTF. The CDR3 DNA sequence: TGTGCCAGCAGTGGGGCGGGAGGGATGTATGGCTACACCTTC. This sequence joins TRBV12-3 or TRBV12-4 and TRBJ1-2; TRBD1 might be the D (5 bases). This CDR3 region has 14 residues. V lost 5 bases, J lost 5 bases, and 15 bases lay in between.

In this sample, this clonotype turned up a few times. The chain uses TRBV12-3 or TRBV12-4 and TRBJ1-2; 8 bases are shared with TRBD1. The CDR3 has 15 residues. With 3 bases clipped from V and 2 bases from J, the junction kept 5 bases outside the gene matches. CDR3 sequence: CASSLRDRSNYGYTF. In DNA form, the CDR3 reads TGTGCCAGCAGTTTGCGGGACAGGTCGAACTATGGCTACACCTTC.

The rearrangement links TRBV12-3 or TRBV12-4 to TRBJ1-2; 8 nucleotides agree with TRBD1. The CDR3 runs to 14 residues. V was clipped by 4 bases and J by 8 bases; unmatched bases: 9. The CDR3 DNA follows: TGTGCCAGCAGTTCCCGGACAGGGAGGCCGGGCTACACCTTC. It encodes CASSSRTGRPGYTF.

The rearrangement joins TRBV12-3 or TRBV12-4 to TRBJ1-2; TRBD1 matches at 7 bases. This CDR3 has 13 amino acids. After removal of 4 bases from V and 6 bases from J, the junction contained 5 bases not matched to a gene. DNA of the CDR3: TGTGCCAGCAGTTCGACAGGGAGTCATGGCTACACCTTC. It specifies CASSSTGSHGYTF.

This clonotype is judged large. This chain uses TRBV12-3 or TRBV12-4 with TRBJ1-2; D is unresolved. The CDR3 contains 13 residues. Trimming stripped 6 bases from V and 2 bases from J, with 10 bases between. CDR3 in amino acids: CASSLQLNYGYTF. The CDR3 DNA reads TGTGCCAGCAGCTTACAGCTAAACTATGGCTACACCTTC.

By sample fraction, this clonotype is large. The rearrangement uses TRBV12-3 or TRBV12-4 and TRBJ1-2; D possibly corresponds to TRBD1 (6 bases). V lost 7 bases and J lost 1, with 16 bases in between. The CDR3 has 15 residues. The CDR3 here is CASTEAWGHNYGYTF. DNA of the CDR3: TGTGCCAGCACCGAAGCTTGGGGACATAACTATGGCTACACCTTC.